These 10 T cell receptor beta chains share one sample of origin, sequenced in a study of blood T cell repertoires in COVID-19. The method was immunoSEQ multiplex PCR; TCRdb's version includes in-frame clones alone and lacks a portion of them. The data hold about 240,000 clones, with around 89% observed a single time. Material for sequencing was peripheral blood. The receptors originated from a woman in her forties who had recovered from COVID-19.

The chain is built from TRBV29-1 and TRBJ1-3; 9 bases are a match to TRBD1. The V segment lost 6 bases and the J segment 3 bases; nucleotides outside the gene matches: 6. CDR1 SQVTM and CDR2 ANQGSEA come from the germline V gene. The CDR3 consists of 14 residues. The CDR3 sequence: CSVGDRVGGNTIYF. As DNA, the CDR3 is TGCAGCGTGGGGGACAGGGTCGGTGGAAACACCATATATTTT.

This clone has a single count. This chain joins TRBV6-4 and TRBJ1-2, with TRBD1 matching 10 bases. CDR1 is MRHNA, CDR2 SNTAGT, per germline. With 7 bases clipped from V and 7 bases from J, the junction kept 12 bases outside the gene matches. The CDR3 sequence is 15 residues long. CDR3 protein: CASTPGDRGYGGYTF. CDR3 coding DNA: TGTGCCAGCACCCCTGGGGACAGGGGATATGGTGGCTACACCTTC.

The CDR3 spells CASTPIGANVLTF. CDR3 sequence (DNA): TGTGCCAGCACCCCCATCGGGGCCAACGTCCTGACTTTC. The chain is built from TRBV7-9 and TRBJ2-6, with D hard to call. Germline V CDR1 and CDR2: SEHNR, FQNEAQ (reference sequence). The V end was cut by 7 bases, the J end by 4 bases, with 8 bases between. The CDR3 is 13 residues long. The full variable domain, in which reference TRBV7-9 and TRBJ2-6 provide the parts outside the CDR3, is DTGVSQNPRHKITKRGQNVTFRCDPISEHNRLYWYRQTLGQGPEFLTYFQNEAQLEKSRLLSDRFSAERPKGSFSTLEIQRTEQGDSAMYLCASTPIGANVLTFGAGSRLTVL.

Written as DNA, the CDR3 is TGTGCCAGCAGCTTAGGTAGTCGGGTGGCGGTTCAAGAGACCCAGTACTTC. It codes for CASSLGSRVAVQETQYF. The gene calls are TRBV7-2 and TRBJ2-5; D unresolved. This CDR3 comprises 17 residues. Germline loops: CDR1 SGHTA, CDR2 FQGNSA. V shed 1 base and J shed 2 bases, with 17 bases lying between them.

CDR3: CASRHRGDYNSPLHF. The CDR3 DNA reads as TGTGCCAGCAGGCACAGGGGGGACTATAATTCACCCCTCCACTTT. V gene TRBV2 combines with J gene TRBJ1-6; 8 bases fit TRBD1. CDR3 length: 15 residues. V dropped 6 bases and J dropped 3; count of bases not matched to a gene: 4. CDR1 is SNHLY, CDR2 FYNNEI, per germline.

This chain links TRBV7-9 with TRBJ2-7; D possibly corresponds to TRBD2 (5 bases). Between the trimmed V and J ends, which lost 0 bases and 3 bases, there was a span of 6 bases. This CDR3 spans 13 amino acids. Germline V gives CDR1 SEHNR, CDR2 FQNEAQ (reference sequence). DNA of the CDR3: TGTGCCAGCAGCTTAGCGGCGGGCTACGAGCAGTACGTC. Translated, it gives CASSLAAGYEQYV.

This sequence joins TRBV15 and TRBJ2-5, with 9 nucleotides matching TRBD1. V was clipped by 1 base and J by 5 bases; unmatched bases: 11. This CDR3 contains 17 residues. Germline assignment: CDR1 LNHNV and CDR2 YYDKDF (reference sequence). The CDR3 loop is CATSRGSAQGAMETQYF. In DNA form, the CDR3 reads TGTGCCACCAGCAGAGGGTCGGCACAGGGGGCGATGGAGACCCAGTACTTC. The full variable domain, rest sourced from reference TRBV15 and TRBJ2-5, is DAMVIQNPRYQVTQFGKPVTLSCSQTLNHNVMYWYQQKSSQAPKLLFHYYDKDFNNEADTPDNFQSRRPNTSFCFLDIRSPGLGDTAMYLCATSRGSAQGAMETQYFGPGTRLLVL.

The V call is TRBV10-2, the J call TRBJ1-2; TRBD1 might be the D (6 bases). Germline CDR1 WSHSY, CDR2 SAAADI. This CDR3 has 17 residues. The V and J ends lost 5 bases and 0 bases respectively, with 19 bases between them. DNA of the CDR3: TGCGCCAGCAGTCCCACCGGGTGGGGGCCTCCTAACTATGGCTACACCTTC. This translates into CASSPTGWGPPNYGYTF.

This chain links TRBV2 with TRBJ2-7; D may be TRBD2 (7 bases). Per germline, CDR1 SNHLY and CDR2 FYNNEI. The CDR3 is made up of 16 amino acids. The ends were cut back, 5 bases at V and 1 base at J, with 18 bases in the middle. CDR3 amino acids: CASSLLGHGGSYEQYF. The CDR3 bases are TGTGCCAGCAGTCTATTGGGACACGGGGGGTCCTACGAGCAGTACTTC. Full variable domain (missing parts from reference TRBV2 and TRBJ2-7): EPEVTQTPSHQVTQMGQEVILRCVPISNHLYFYWYRQILGQKVEFLVSFYNNEISEKSEIFDDQFSVERPDGSNFTLKIRSTKLEDSAMYFCASSLLGHGGSYEQYFGPGTRLTVT.

CDR3 amino acids: CASSDRTGSTGELFF. DNA of the CDR3: TGTGCCAGCTCAGACCGGACGGGAAGCACCGGGGAGCTGTTTTTT. The chain joins TRBV18 to TRBJ2-2; D perhaps matches TRBD2 (5 bases). Trimming removed 5 bases from V and 4 bases from J, with 14 bases in between. The CDR3 is made up of 15 amino acids. The V gene's germline CDR1 is KGHSH and CDR2 LQKENI.